Sequencing of this T cell receptor beta chain was carried out in a study of identifying expanded T cells in peripheral blood. Broader study findings: Variance in clone template counts between roughly two-week samples significantly increased with total template count across all healthy donors. Technical replicates showed roughly 1.2 changed clones; about 2 weeks about 16; four weeks 19.

During the collection period, no donor immune events like infections were recorded. The data were produced by immunoSEQ multiplex PCR, yet TCRdb's version contains in-frame clones alone and is incomplete. The sample has around 120,000 clones, 84% seen once. A word on this clone: Its matching antigen is unknown.

V was shortened by 5 bases and J by 1 base, with 19 bases between the two germline ends. Germline assignment: CDR1 SGHTA and CDR2 FQGNSA. The CDR3 spans 17 residues. Sequencing was performed on blood. This TCR derives from a person aged 18 to 75 in good health. The rearrangement uses TRBV7-2 and TRBJ2-3, with D hard to call. CDR3 in DNA: TGTGCCAGCAGCCGTCTCGAGATCGCTCTCCGCACAGATACGCAGTATTTT. Residues: CASSRLEIALRTDTQYF.